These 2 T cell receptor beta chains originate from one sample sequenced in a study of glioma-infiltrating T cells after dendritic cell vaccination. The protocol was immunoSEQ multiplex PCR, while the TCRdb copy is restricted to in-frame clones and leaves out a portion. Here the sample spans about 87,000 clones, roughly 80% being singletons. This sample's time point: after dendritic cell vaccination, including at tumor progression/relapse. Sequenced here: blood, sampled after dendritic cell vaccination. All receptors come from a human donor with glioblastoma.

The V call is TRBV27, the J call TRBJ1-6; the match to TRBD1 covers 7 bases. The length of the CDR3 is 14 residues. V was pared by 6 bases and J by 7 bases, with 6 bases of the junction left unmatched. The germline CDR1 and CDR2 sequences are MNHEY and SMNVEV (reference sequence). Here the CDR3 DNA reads TGTGCCAGCAGGTGGACAGGAGGGAATTCACCCCTCCACTTT. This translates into CASRWTGGNSPLHF.

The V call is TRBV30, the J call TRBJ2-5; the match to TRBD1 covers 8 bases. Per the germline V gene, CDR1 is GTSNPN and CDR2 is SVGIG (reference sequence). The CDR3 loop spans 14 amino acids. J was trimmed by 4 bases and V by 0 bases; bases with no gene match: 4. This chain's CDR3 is CAWSVDRGRETQYF. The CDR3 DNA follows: TGTGCCTGGAGTGTAGACAGGGGAAGAGAGACCCAGTACTTC.